The 21 T cell receptor beta chains presented below share a single source sample, sequenced in a study of blood T cell repertoires in COVID-19. Only in-frame clones appear in the TCRdb table, and some are missing; sequencing was by immunoSEQ multiplex PCR. The sample records about half a million clones, approximately 91% being singletons. Sequenced sample: PBMCs or T cells enriched from blood (not recorded which). The source of these receptors is a woman aged 55-69 years who had recovered from COVID-19.

Concerning this clone: This may stem from a read error, because a much larger clone lies one nucleotide away. This chain connects TRBV13 to TRBJ1-1; 7 bases match TRBD1. The CDR3 is 13 residues long. Germline assignment: CDR1 PRHDT and CDR2 FYEKMQ (reference sequence). Unmatched junction bases numbered 0, after V lost 4 bases and J lost 1 base. The CDR3 loop is CASSWDRNTEAFF. As DNA, the CDR3 is TGTGCCAGCAGCTGGGACAGGAACACTGAAGCTTTCTTT.

The chain couples TRBV12-3 or TRBV12-4 to TRBJ2-5; TRBD2 might be the D (5 bases). This CDR3 is 11 amino acids long. V was cut by 6 bases and J by 5 bases, with 7 bases left in between. The CDR3, as DNA: TGTGCCAGCAGCCCGGGGGAGACCCAGTACTTC. It is translated as CASSPGETQYF.

V and J are TRBV5-4 and TRBJ1-1; D is perhaps TRBD1 (6 bases). Germline-derived CDR1 and CDR2 are SGHNT and YYREEE (reference sequence). Trimming shortened V by 0 bases and J by 3 bases, and 15 bases separated the two germline ends. This CDR3 is 16 amino acids long. The CDR3: CASSLGGRLGDTEAFF. The CDR3 DNA reads TGTGCCAGCAGCTTGGGGGGGCGGCTAGGGGACACTGAAGCTTTCTTT.

This clone was detected only once. The chain employs TRBV2 and TRBJ1-2; D unclear. Trimming pared 4 bases from V and 9 bases from J, leaving 15 bases between. Germline V gene lookup returns CDR1 SNHLY and CDR2 FYNNEI. The CDR3 consists of 13 residues. The CDR3 is CASSVQEDLRYTF. CDR3 DNA: TGTGCCAGCAGTGTACAAGAGGACTTGCGCTACACCTTC. Full variable domain (outside the CDR3, taken from reference TRBV2 and TRBJ1-2): EPEVTQTPSHQVTQMGQEVILRCVPISNHLYFYWYRQILGQKVEFLVSFYNNEISEKSEIFDDQFSVERPDGSNFTLKIRSTKLEDSAMYFCASSVQEDLRYTFGSGTRLTVV.

This chain uses TRBV3-1 (or the pseudogene TRBV3-2) with TRBJ1-6; weak D call: TRBD1 (6 bases). The CDR3 extends over 15 amino acids. The V end lost 0 bases, the J end lost 8 bases, and 11 bases lay between the germline ends. Germline lookup yields CDR1 LGHDT and CDR2 YNNKEL (reference sequence). The CDR3 DNA reads TGTGCCAGCAGCCAAGAGTTCGGGACATATTCACCCCTCCACTTT. Residues: CASSQEFGTYSPLHF.

The chain is built from TRBV4-1 and TRBJ2-7; 13 bases line up with TRBD2. The CDR3 covers 16 residues. Losses at the gene ends were 0 bases for V and 6 bases for J; bases not matched to a gene: 5. Germline values: CDR1 MGHRA, CDR2 YSYEKL. The CDR3, as DNA: TGCGCCAGCAGCCAAGATCAGACTAGCGGGGGGATCGAGCAGTACTTC. Protein sequence: CASSQDQTSGGIEQYF.

J is TRBJ1-2 and V is TRBV7-2; TRBD1 matches at 8 bases. The germline gives CDR1 SGHTA, CDR2 FQGNSA. Trimming removed 1 base from V and 8 bases from J; junction bases left unmatched: 6. The CDR3 runs 14 residues. In nucleotides, the CDR3 is TGTGCCAGCAGCTTAGACAGGGGGAAGATCGGCTACACCTTC. Encoded protein: CASSLDRGKIGYTF.

The rearrangement uses TRBV6-1 and TRBJ2-7; maybe TRBD1 (6 bases). The germline gives CDR1 MNHNS, CDR2 SASEGT. With 3 bases removed from V and 4 bases from J, the gap between germline ends came to 16 bases. This CDR3 has 15 residues. DNA of the CDR3: TGTGCCAGCAGTGACCAAGACAGGCTCGGGTACGAGCAGTACTTC. It specifies CASSDQDRLGYEQYF.

The chain uses TRBV19 and TRBJ1-5; D is unclear. Trimming stripped 6 bases from V and 1 base from J, with 10 bases between. The germline V gene encodes CDR1 LNHDA and CDR2 SQIVND (reference sequence). The CDR3 covers 14 residues. The DNA for the CDR3 is TGTGCCAGTAGGGTGCAGGCGAGCAATCAGCCCCAGCATTTT. Translated: CASRVQASNQPQHF. Together with reference TRBV19 and TRBJ1-5, the CDR3 gives the full variable domain: DGGITQSPKYLFRKEGQNVTLSCEQNLNHDAMYWYRQDPGQGLRLIYYSQIVNDFQKGDIAEGYSVSREKKESFPLTVTSAQKNPTAFYLCASRVQASNQPQHFGDGTRLSIL.

The chain is built from TRBV3-1 (or the pseudogene TRBV3-2) and TRBJ2-3; TRBD2 matches at 9 bases. Per the germline V gene, CDR1 is LGHDT and CDR2 is YNNKEL (reference sequence). The CDR3 loop spans 15 amino acids. Trimming took 7 bases from V and 1 from J; bases not matched to a gene: 6. The CDR3 bases are TGTGCCAGCACCACACTAGCGGGTCGCACAGATACGCAGTATTTT. Protein: CASTTLAGRTDTQYF.

The chain has TRBV3-1 (or the pseudogene TRBV3-2) and TRBJ1-6, with 9 bases aligning to TRBD1. The J segment lost 4 bases and the V segment lost 4 bases, leaving 5 bases of the junction unmatched. Germline values: CDR1 LGHDT, CDR2 YNNKEL (reference sequence). The CDR3 is made up of 16 amino acids. CDR3 bases: TGTGCCAGCAGCCTACAGGGGGCCTCATATAATTCACCCCTCCACTTT. Protein: CASSLQGASYNSPLHF.

This clone was found once. The chain carries TRBV2 and TRBJ2-7; D unclear. V was clipped by 6 bases and J by 2 bases, with 8 bases between them. Germline CDR1 reads SNHLY; CDR2 reads FYNNEI. The length of the CDR3 is 12 residues. The CDR3 DNA reads as TGTGCCAGCAGGGCCAGGACCTACGAGCAGTACGTC. It translates to CASRARTYEQYV.

This chain joins TRBV3-1 (or the pseudogene TRBV3-2) and TRBJ1-1; D is unresolved. This CDR3 is built from 15 residues. Trimming pared 4 bases from V and 4 bases from J, leaving 16 bases between. The germline CDR1 and CDR2 sequences are LGHDT and YNNKEL (reference sequence). The CDR3 nucleotides read TGTGCCAGCAGCCCATTTATTAGGACTCCCACTGAAGCTTTCTTT. It encodes CASSPFIRTPTEAFF.

The V and J genes are TRBV12-5 and TRBJ1-1; TRBD1 aligns across 8 bases. V lost 3 bases to trimming and J lost 4 bases; unmatched junction nucleotides: 7. The CDR3 consists of 15 residues. Germline V gene sequence: CDR1 LGHNT, CDR2 FRNRAP. In nucleotides, the CDR3 is TGTGCTAGTGGTTTTATCCAGGGGGCGGCCACTGAAGCTTTCTTT. Translated, it gives CASGFIQGAATEAFF.

The chain is built from TRBV2 and TRBJ2-6, with TRBD1 identical over 9 bases. The trim removed 3 bases at V and 2 bases at J, leaving 11 bases unmatched. CDR1 and CDR2 from the germline V gene are SNHLY and FYNNEI. There are 19 residues in the CDR3. The CDR3 nucleotides are TGTGCCAGCAGTGAGGGACAGGGAGTCCTCCAACCTGGGGCCAACGTCCTGACTTTC. It is translated as CASSEGQGVLQPGANVLTF.

The chain carries TRBV2 and TRBJ1-6, with TRBD1 matching 7 bases. The CDR3 contains 15 residues. V shed 6 bases, J shed 7 bases, and the junction held 9 bases outside the gene matches. Per germline, CDR1 SNHLY and CDR2 FYNNEI. CDR3 residues: CASRDEGAGNSPLHF. CDR3 DNA: TGTGCCAGCAGGGATGAGGGGGCGGGAAATTCACCCCTCCACTTT.

V usage is TRBV3-1 (or the pseudogene TRBV3-2) and J usage is TRBJ2-3, with D unclear. There are 15 residues in the CDR3. Germline lookup yields CDR1 LGHDT and CDR2 YNNKEL (reference sequence). V lost 3 bases and J lost 0, with 10 bases in between. The chain's CDR3 is CASSQRQPSTDTQYF. Here the CDR3 DNA reads TGTGCCAGCAGCCAGAGGCAACCTAGCACAGATACGCAGTATTTT.

The genes are TRBV10-3 and TRBJ1-4, with TRBD1 matching 7 bases. Unmatched junction bases numbered 5, after V lost 0 bases and J lost 7 bases. CDR3 size: 15 residues. Germline CDR1 reads ENHRY; CDR2 reads SYGVKD. The CDR3 region is CAISESRAGGEKLFF. The CDR3, as DNA: TGTGCCATCAGTGAGTCGAGGGCAGGGGGTGAAAAACTGTTTTTT.

The chain uses TRBV5-1 and TRBJ2-1; TRBD2 agrees at 11 bases. This CDR3 spans 15 amino acids. J gave up 8 bases and V 0 bases, and 4 bases lay outside the gene matches. Germline lookup yields CDR1 SGHRS and CDR2 YFSETQ. The CDR3 sequence is CASSLVVAGGYEQFF. CDR3 in DNA: TGCGCCAGCAGCTTGGTGGTAGCGGGGGGGTATGAGCAGTTCTTC.

The V and J genes are TRBV28 and TRBJ2-5; TRBD1 is a possible D gene (5 bases). Germline V gene data show CDR1 as MDHEN and CDR2 as SYDVKM. The CDR3 runs 15 residues. Trimming stripped 8 bases from V and 5 bases from J, with 21 bases between. CDR3 in DNA: TGTGCCAGCTCCTCGCGCAGGGAAGTCGGTGAGACCCAGTACTTC. This encodes CASSSRREVGETQYF.

The chain links TRBV19 to TRBJ1-6, with TRBD1 identical over 7 bases. This CDR3 region has 15 residues. V shed 6 bases and J 8 bases; nucleotides not matched to a gene: 10. CDR1 and CDR2 (germline): LNHDA, SQIVND (reference sequence). This CDR3 reads CASSQRGTVYSPLHF. The CDR3 nucleotides are TGTGCCAGTAGCCAAAGGGGGACAGTATATTCACCCCTCCACTTT.